This TCR beta chain was documented in a study of T cell repertoires in cytomegalovirus infection. Study background: It can be stated that public TCR beta signatures indicated CMV infection as well as a matching HLA type. Findings and limits, study-wide: There were carriers of CMV plus the relevant HLA, and cumulative public TCR beta family frequency identified them.

TCRdb passed the reads through MiXCR, listing each CDR3 protein once. The sample includes approximately 550,000 distinct CDR3 sequences, 16% of them seen just once. This clonotype occurred once. The antigen remains undetermined. A much more abundant neighbour one base away suggests this may be a read error. The source of this sequence is a human donor in good health (CMV status not recorded). Some clones in this sample may be carry-over from other donors' samples. Source material: CD8+ T cells from PBMCs.

The CDR3 is CASSFVTLAENTGELFF. CDR3 bases: TGTGCCAGCAGTTTCGTGACTCTAGCGGAAAACACCGGGGAGCTGTTTTTT. This chain links TRBV12-3 or TRBV12-4 with TRBJ2-2; 7 positions match TRBD2. This CDR3 is 17 amino acids long. Losses at the gene ends were 3 bases for V and 2 bases for J; bases not matched to a gene: 9.